This T cell receptor beta chain was recovered during a study of vaccination effects on CD4 cells after COVID-19. As for the study in general: Sampling occurred a median 72 days post second dose, range 14 to 241. General study findings and limits: Long after vaccination, the clones induced by infection and by vaccine shrank markedly in size. Cross-reaction with common cold coronaviruses was seen in only 1 of 255 vaccine-induced clones from healthy vaccinees.

The method was immunoSEQ multiplex PCR; TCRdb's version includes in-frame clones alone and lacks a portion of them. Of about 33,000 clones in the sample, approximately 78% were seen once. ViraFEST expansion of antigen-specific CD4+ T cells with viral peptide pools preceded sequencing. Investigators separated out CD4+ T cells once around nine days of culture had passed. Two doses of either BNT162b2 or mRNA-1273 were given to each participant. The authors exchanged half the medium for IL-2 medium on days 3 and 7. As regards this clone: Its cognate antigen is unknown.

The CDR3 is 14 amino acids. Trimming took 6 bases from V and 3 from J; bases not matched to a gene: 5. Germline CDR1 SGHRS, CDR2 YFSETQ. The receptor's source is a human donor who received a COVID-19 vaccine. Some clones in this sample may be carry-over from other donors' samples. The sample in question was CD4+ T cells from PBMCs cultured with HCoV-NL63 spike peptides, obtained after COVID-19 vaccination. The V call is TRBV5-1, the J call TRBJ1-4, with 7 positions matching TRBD1. The CDR3 sequence is CASKIGTANEKLFF. DNA for the CDR3: TGCGCCAGCAAGATCGGGACAGCTAATGAAAAACTGTTTTTT.